This TCR beta chain emerged from a study of blood T cells in healthy people across ages. V lost 5 bases, J lost 6 bases, and 6 bases stayed unmatched. The CDR3 length is 13 residues. Germline-derived CDR1 and CDR2 are SGHAT and FQNNGV. Findings of the study overall: While age rose, TCR beta diversity per million T cells dropped in a roughly linear way. Diversity was estimated from one million T cells, and these estimates were considered underestimates.

The authors ran a second PCR of roughly 6 to 12 cycles using a sample-barcoded 5' primer and a J-beta primer mix. TCRdb processed the 5' RACE reads anew with MiXCR; each CDR3 protein has one entry. The table includes 1.5 million to 2 million distinct CDR3 sequences, roughly 49% detected once. On this clonotype: Its cognate antigen is unknown.

Sequenced: blood. The gene calls are TRBV11-2 and TRBJ2-5; 7 bases map to TRBD1. The TCR was taken from a woman aged 40 to 49 in good health. The CDR3 loop is CASSRDRKKTQYF. The CDR3 DNA reads TGTGCCAGCAGCAGGGACAGAAAAAAGACCCAGTACTTC.